This T cell receptor beta chain is drawn from a study of T cells in Graves' hyperthyroidism and ophthalmopathy. Hyperthyroidism was newly diagnosed in patients aged 18 to 65 (duration under 2 months). Diagnoses were established using clinical symptoms, serum thyroxine and TRAb, thyroid ultrasound and orbital computed tomography. The ends lost 1 base at V and 1 base at J; junction bases unmatched: 3. Germline-derived CDR1 and CDR2 are LNHDA and SQIVND (reference sequence). This CDR3 is 15 amino acids long. RNA transcripts served as the template for amplifying TCR beta CDR3 regions. Carried out on the TCR CDR3, a first-round RT-PCR used the HTBI primer set. A single record per CDR3 protein comes from TCRdb applying MiXCR to the multiplex PCR reads. The sample contains hundreds of thousands of distinct CDR3 sequences, approximately 20% of which appear only once. A few counts support this clonotype.

The sequencing sample was made of blood. The rearrangement links TRBV19 to TRBJ1-1, with TRBD1 matching over 7 bases. The sequence was obtained from a woman aged 18-29 years with Graves' hyperthyroidism. CDR3 nucleotide sequence: TGTGCCAGTAGTATAGGCTACAGGGGGAACACTGAAGCTTTCTTT. This codes for CASSIGYRGNTEAFF.